This paragraph covers one T cell receptor (beta chain) sequence. What it binds is unknown. TCRdb keeps only in-frame clones here, not all; method: immunoSEQ multiplex PCR. The sample lists nearly 90,000 clones; about 91% were seen once. The data are from a study of T cell responses to AZD1222 COVID-19 vaccine. The study, taken as a whole, reports: Donors in the cohort were predominantly white British and more often female, and clonal diversity was possibly underestimated. Baseline antibody screening turned up just 6 or 7 seropositive AZD1222 recipients. Close to half of all spike-specific TCRs reportedly target regions of the variants that are unmutated. Two AZD1222 doses significantly raised spike-specific TCR breadth and depth over controls.

Germline loops: CDR1 MNHEY, CDR2 SVGAGI. The CDR3 runs 15 residues. V was clipped by 6 bases and J by 7 bases, with 21 bases between them. The specimen comprised peripheral blood, sampled 28 days after the second AZD1222 dose. The TCR sequence derives from an adult who received the AZD1222 COVID-19 vaccine. This chain joins TRBV6-5 and TRBJ1-1; D is perhaps TRBD1 (6 bases). The CDR3 reads CASRPPVGGQSEAFF. The CDR3 region has the DNA TGTGCCAGCAGGCCCCCGGTCGGGGGGCAGAGTGAAGCTTTCTTT.